This T cell receptor beta chain was sequenced during a study of OX40 agonist ivuxolimab in advanced cancers. The cohort excluded patients with autoimmune disease history or systemic immunosuppression. The CDR3 spans 14 residues. CDR1 is MGHRA and CDR2 is YSYEKL in the germline V gene. Measured with immunoSEQ multiplex PCR; TCRdb has only the in-frame clones, and not every one. The table records roughly 92,000 clones, roughly 80% of them present only once. This TCR was recovered from an adult with an advanced solid tumor such as melanoma, head and neck, liver or kidney cancer. The sample here was CD4+ or CD8+ T cells sorted from blood, taken in a trial of the OX40 agonist ivuxolimab. The chain joins TRBV4-1 to TRBJ2-5, with 8 bases aligning to TRBD1. The J call is in doubt because the DNA end fits TRBJ2-7 better. CDR3 residues: CASSLIDRGYEQYF. DNA for the CDR3: TGCGCCAGCAGCCTGATCGACAGGGGTTACGAGCAGTACTTC.